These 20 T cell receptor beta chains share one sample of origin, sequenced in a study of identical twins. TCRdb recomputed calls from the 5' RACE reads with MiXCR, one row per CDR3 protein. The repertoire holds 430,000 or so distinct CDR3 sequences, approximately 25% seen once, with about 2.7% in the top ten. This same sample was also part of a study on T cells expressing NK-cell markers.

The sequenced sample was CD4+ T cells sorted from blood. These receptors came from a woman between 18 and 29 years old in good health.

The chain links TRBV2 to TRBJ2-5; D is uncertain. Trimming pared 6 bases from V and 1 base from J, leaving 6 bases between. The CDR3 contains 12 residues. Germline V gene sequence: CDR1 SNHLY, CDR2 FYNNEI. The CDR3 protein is CASRAVQETQYF. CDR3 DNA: TGTGCCAGCAGGGCAGTCCAAGAGACCCAGTACTTC.

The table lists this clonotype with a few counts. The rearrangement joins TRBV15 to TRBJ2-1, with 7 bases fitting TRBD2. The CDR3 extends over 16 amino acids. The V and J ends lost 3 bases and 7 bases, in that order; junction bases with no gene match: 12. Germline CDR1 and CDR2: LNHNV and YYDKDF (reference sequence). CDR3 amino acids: CATSSLGLVGGNEQFF. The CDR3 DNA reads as TGTGCCACCAGCAGCCTCGGACTAGTGGGGGGAAATGAGCAGTTCTTC.

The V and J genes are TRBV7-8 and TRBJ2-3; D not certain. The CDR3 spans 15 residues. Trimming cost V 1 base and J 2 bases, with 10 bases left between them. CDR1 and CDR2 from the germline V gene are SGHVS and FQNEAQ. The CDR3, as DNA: TGTGCCAGCAGCTTAGTAGCACGATACACAGATACGCAGTATTTT. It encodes CASSLVARYTDTQYF.

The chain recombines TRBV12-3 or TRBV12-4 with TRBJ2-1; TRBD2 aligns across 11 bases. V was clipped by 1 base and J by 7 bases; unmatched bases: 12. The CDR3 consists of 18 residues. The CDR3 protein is CASSLGRLAGTKGNEQFF. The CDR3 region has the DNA TGTGCCAGCAGTTTAGGACGACTAGCGGGAACAAAGGGAAATGAGCAGTTCTTC.

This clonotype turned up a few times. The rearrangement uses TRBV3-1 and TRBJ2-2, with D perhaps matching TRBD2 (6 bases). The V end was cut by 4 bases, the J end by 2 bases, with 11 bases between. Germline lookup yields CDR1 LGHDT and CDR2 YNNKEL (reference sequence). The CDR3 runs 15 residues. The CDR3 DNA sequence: TGTGCCAGCAGCCGATCGGACTATAACACCGGGGAGCTGTTTTTT. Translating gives CASSRSDYNTGELFF.

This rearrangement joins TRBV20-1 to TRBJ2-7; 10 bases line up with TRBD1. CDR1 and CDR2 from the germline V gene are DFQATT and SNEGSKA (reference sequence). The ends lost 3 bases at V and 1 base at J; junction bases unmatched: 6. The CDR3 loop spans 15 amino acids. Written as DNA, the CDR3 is TGCAGTGCTAGCCCTTGGACAGGGGGGTCCTACGAGCAGTACTTC. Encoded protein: CSASPWTGGSYEQYF.

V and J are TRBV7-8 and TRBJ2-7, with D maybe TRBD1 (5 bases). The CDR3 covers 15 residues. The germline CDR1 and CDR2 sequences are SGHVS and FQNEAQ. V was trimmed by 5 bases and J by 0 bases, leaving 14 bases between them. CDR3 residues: CASSDRSFGSYEQYF. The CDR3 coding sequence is TGTGCCAGCAGCGACAGAAGCTTCGGCTCCTACGAGCAGTACTTC.

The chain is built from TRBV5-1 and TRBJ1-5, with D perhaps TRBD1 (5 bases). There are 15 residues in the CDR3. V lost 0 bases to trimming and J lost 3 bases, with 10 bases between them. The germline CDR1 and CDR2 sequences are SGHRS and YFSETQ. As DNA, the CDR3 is TGCGCCAGCAGCTTGGGGCAGGGCGTCAATCAGCCCCAGCATTTT. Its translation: CASSLGQGVNQPQHF.

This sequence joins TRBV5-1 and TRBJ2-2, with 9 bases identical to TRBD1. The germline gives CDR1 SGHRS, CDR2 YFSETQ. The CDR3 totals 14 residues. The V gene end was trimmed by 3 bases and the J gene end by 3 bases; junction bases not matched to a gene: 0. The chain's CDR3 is CASSWTGDTGELFF. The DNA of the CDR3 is TGCGCCAGCAGCTGGACAGGGGACACCGGGGAGCTGTTTTTT.

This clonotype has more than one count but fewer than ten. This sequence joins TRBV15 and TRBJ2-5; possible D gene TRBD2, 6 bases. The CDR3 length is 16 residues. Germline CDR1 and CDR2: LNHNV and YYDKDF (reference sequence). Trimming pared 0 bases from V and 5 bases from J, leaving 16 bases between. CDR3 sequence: CATSRDRPGTGETQYF. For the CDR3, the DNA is TGTGCCACCAGCAGAGATCGGCCGGGGACTGGGGAGACCCAGTACTTC.

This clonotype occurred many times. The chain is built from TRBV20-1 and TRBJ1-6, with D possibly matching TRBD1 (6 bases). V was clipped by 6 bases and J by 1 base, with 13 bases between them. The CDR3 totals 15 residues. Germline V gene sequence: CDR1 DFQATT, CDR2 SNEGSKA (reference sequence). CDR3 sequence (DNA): TGCAGTGCCCTCCGAGGGGGATCCTATAATTCACCCCTCCACTTT. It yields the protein CSALRGGSYNSPLHF.

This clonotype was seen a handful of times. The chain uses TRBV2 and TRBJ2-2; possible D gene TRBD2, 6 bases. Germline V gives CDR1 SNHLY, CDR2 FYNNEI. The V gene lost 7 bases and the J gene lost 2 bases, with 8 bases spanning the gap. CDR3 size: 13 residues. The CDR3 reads CASTSVNTGELFF. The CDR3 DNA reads TGTGCCAGCACTAGCGTTAACACCGGGGAGCTGTTTTTT. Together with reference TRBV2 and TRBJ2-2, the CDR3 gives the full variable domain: EPEVTQTPSHQVTQMGQEVILRCVPISNHLYFYWYRQILGQKVEFLVSFYNNEISEKSEIFDDQFSVERPDGSNFTLKIRSTKLEDSAMYFCASTSVNTGELFFGEGSRLTVL.

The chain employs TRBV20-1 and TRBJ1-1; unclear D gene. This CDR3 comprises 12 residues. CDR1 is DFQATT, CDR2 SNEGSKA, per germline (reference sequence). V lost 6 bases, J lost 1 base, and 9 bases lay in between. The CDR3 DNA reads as TGCAGTGCCCATGCGGGGAACACTGAAGCTTTCTTT. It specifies CSAHAGNTEAFF.

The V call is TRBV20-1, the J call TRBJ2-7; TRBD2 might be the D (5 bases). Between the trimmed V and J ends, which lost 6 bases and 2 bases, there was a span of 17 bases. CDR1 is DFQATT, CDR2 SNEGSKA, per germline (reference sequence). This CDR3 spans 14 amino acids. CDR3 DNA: TGCAGTGCCTACGGGGAGCGGATTCCCTACGAGCAGTACTTC. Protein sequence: CSAYGERIPYEQYF.

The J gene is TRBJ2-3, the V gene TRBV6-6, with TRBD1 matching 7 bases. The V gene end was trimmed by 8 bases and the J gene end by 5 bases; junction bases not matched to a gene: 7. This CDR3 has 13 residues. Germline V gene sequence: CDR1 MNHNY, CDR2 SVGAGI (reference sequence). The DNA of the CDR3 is TGTGCCAGCCAACTGACAGGGTTAGATACGCAGTATTTT. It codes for CASQLTGLDTQYF.

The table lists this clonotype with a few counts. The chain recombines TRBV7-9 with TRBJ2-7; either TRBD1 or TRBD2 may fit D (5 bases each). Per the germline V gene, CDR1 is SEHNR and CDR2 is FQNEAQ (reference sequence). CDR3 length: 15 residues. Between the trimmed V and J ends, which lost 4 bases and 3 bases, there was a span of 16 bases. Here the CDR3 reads CASSSGRLKSYEQYF. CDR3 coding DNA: TGTGCCAGCAGCTCGGGACGGCTAAAAAGCTACGAGCAGTACTTC.

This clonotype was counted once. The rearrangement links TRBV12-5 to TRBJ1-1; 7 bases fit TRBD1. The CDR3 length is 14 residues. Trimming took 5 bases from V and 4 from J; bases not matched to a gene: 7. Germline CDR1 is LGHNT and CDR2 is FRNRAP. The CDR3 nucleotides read TGTGCTAGTGGTCGACAGGGAAGAGGCACTGAAGCTTTCTTT. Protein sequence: CASGRQGRGTEAFF.

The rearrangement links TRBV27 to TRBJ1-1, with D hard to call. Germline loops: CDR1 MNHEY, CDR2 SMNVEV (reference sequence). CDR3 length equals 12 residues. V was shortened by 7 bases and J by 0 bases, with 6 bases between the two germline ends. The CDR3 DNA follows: TGTGCCAGCAAGAGCATGAACACTGAAGCTTTCTTT. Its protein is CASKSMNTEAFF.

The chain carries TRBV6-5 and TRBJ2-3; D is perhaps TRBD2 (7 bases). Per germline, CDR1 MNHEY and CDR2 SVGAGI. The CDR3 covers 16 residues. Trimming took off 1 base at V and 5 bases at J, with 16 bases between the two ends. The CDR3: CASSYWGRGQGDTQYF. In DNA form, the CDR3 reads TGTGCCAGCAGTTACTGGGGGCGGGGGCAGGGAGATACGCAGTATTTT.

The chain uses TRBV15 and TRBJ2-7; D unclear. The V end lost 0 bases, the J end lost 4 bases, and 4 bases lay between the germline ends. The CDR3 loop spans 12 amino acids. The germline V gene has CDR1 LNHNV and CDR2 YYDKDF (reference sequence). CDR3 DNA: TGTGCCACCAGCAGAGATGAGTACGAGCAGTACTTC. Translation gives CATSRDEYEQYF.